Presented here are 14 T cell receptor beta chains from one specimen sequenced in a study of T cell responses to AZD1222 COVID-19 vaccine. Produced via immunoSEQ multiplex PCR; TCRdb's table is partial and in-frame only. This sample has 150,000 or so clones, with 90% to 95% found just once. The sequencing used peripheral blood, collected on day 0 of AZD1222 vaccination. The receptors come from an adult in good health.

This chain links TRBV30 with TRBJ2-7; D possibly corresponds to TRBD1 (5 bases). V was clipped by 0 bases and J by 2 bases, with 8 bases between them. CDR3 length equals 13 residues. Germline V gene data show CDR1 as GTSNPN and CDR2 as SVGIG (reference sequence). The CDR3 sequence: CAWSVTDPYEQYF. CDR3 in DNA: TGTGCCTGGAGTGTGACAGATCCCTACGAGCAGTACTTC.

The chain is built from TRBV5-6 and TRBJ1-3; D is unclear. V lost 2 bases and J 0 bases, leaving 9 bases between the germline ends. The CDR3 is 15 amino acids. Germline V gene lookup returns CDR1 SGHDT and CDR2 YYEEEE. CDR3 DNA: TGTGCCAGCAGCTTTTCCGGGCACTCTGGAAACACCATATATTTT. Protein: CASSFSGHSGNTIYF. Full variable domain (outside the CDR3, taken from reference TRBV5-6 and TRBJ1-3): DAGVTQSPTHLIKTRGQQVTLRCSPKSGHDTVSWYQQALGQGPQFIFQYYEEEERQRGNFPDRFSGHQFPNYSSELNVNALLLGDSALYLCASSFSGHSGNTIYFGEGSWLTVV.

This clone has more than one count but fewer than ten. The V gene is TRBV5-1, the J gene TRBJ2-1; 10 positions agree with TRBD1. Germline V gene data show CDR1 as SGHRS and CDR2 as YFSETQ. J lost 6 bases, V lost 4 bases, and 7 bases had no gene match. The CDR3 consists of 15 residues. The CDR3 protein is CASSVTGTGANEQFF. DNA of the CDR3: TGCGCCAGCAGCGTAACCGGGACAGGGGCCAATGAGCAGTTCTTC.

This chain joins TRBV11-3 and TRBJ2-3, with 9 bases lining up with TRBD1. This CDR3 comprises 16 residues. The ends lost 0 bases at V and 7 bases at J; junction bases unmatched: 8. Germline values: CDR1 SGHNT, CDR2 YENEEA. The CDR3 DNA is TGTGCCAGCAGCTTAGACGAGGGACAGGGTGGGAATACGCAGTATTTT. Its protein is CASSLDEGQGGNTQYF.

V is TRBV4-1 and J is TRBJ2-1, with unresolved D. Trimming left V 0 bases short and J 6 bases short, with 12 bases between. This CDR3 has 15 residues. CDR1 is MGHRA and CDR2 is YSYEKL in the germline V gene. The CDR3 spells CASSQDSGRSNEQFF. The CDR3 DNA reads as TGCGCCAGCAGCCAAGATTCTGGTCGATCCAATGAGCAGTTCTTC.

This rearrangement joins TRBV28 to TRBJ1-2; a possible D gene is TRBD1 (6 bases). The CDR3 consists of 14 residues. CDR1 is MDHEN and CDR2 is SYDVKM in the germline V gene. The V gene lost 1 base and the J gene lost 8 bases, with 14 bases spanning the gap. Written as DNA, the CDR3 is TGTGCCAGCAGTTTATTCTGGGGGGCTCGGGGCTACACCTTC. This sequence encodes CASSLFWGARGYTF.

This sequence joins TRBV12-5 and TRBJ2-3; D gene uncertain. This CDR3 comprises 14 residues. Germline values: CDR1 LGHNT, CDR2 FRNRAP. V was trimmed by 7 bases and J by 0 bases, leaving 11 bases between them. CDR3 coding DNA: TGTGCTAGTGTATCCCGGCTGAGCACAGATACGCAGTATTTT. Its translation is CASVSRLSTDTQYF.

The V call is TRBV12-5, the J call TRBJ1-1; no clear D gene. Trimming removed 3 bases from V and 1 base from J, with 12 bases in between. The CDR3 is made up of 15 amino acids. CDR1 is LGHNT and CDR2 is FRNRAP in the germline V gene. The CDR3 spells CASGFRGLTNTEAFF. CDR3 nucleotide sequence: TGTGCTAGTGGTTTTCGAGGGTTGACGAACACTGAAGCTTTCTTT.

J is TRBJ1-1 and V is TRBV10-2; D might be TRBD1 (5 bases). The CDR3 totals 13 residues. Per germline, CDR1 WSHSY and CDR2 SAAADI. Trimming shortened V by 2 bases and J by 1 base, and 5 bases separated the two germline ends. The CDR3 bases are TGCGCCAGCAGTGAGGGGGGGAACACTGAAGCTTTCTTT. It encodes CASSEGGNTEAFF.

The rearrangement joins TRBV10-2 to TRBJ2-3; D remains unclear. This CDR3 is built from 12 residues. V was clipped by 4 bases and J by 3 bases, with 5 bases between them. Germline loops: CDR1 WSHSY, CDR2 SAAADI. CDR3 amino acids: CASSVVTDTQYF. The DNA of the CDR3 is TGCGCCAGCAGTGTCGTAACAGATACGCAGTATTTT.

The CDR3 nucleotides read TGTGCCAGCAAACGGGGGCGCGGGACCGGGGAGCTGTTTTTT. Translating it yields CASKRGRGTGELFF. The chain is built from TRBV27 and TRBJ2-2; D possibly matches TRBD1 or TRBD2 (6 bases each). The V end lost 7 bases, the J end lost 5 bases, and 14 bases lay between the germline ends. CDR3 length equals 14 residues. Per germline, CDR1 MNHEY and CDR2 SMNVEV (reference sequence).

The CDR3 DNA reads as TGTGCCAGCAGTTACCTCACGGCTCAGTACTTC. It specifies CASSYLTAQYF. This rearrangement joins TRBV6-5 to TRBJ2-4; D unresolved. Trimming removed 2 bases at V and 12 bases at J, with 8 bases between. CDR1 and CDR2 from the germline V gene are MNHEY and SVGAGI. This CDR3 contains 11 residues.

V is TRBV6-4 and J is TRBJ2-1, with D maybe TRBD2 (5 bases). CDR1 MRHNA and CDR2 SNTAGT come from the germline V gene. The CDR3 is 16 amino acids. Trimming removed 2 bases from V and 0 bases from J, with 11 bases in between. This CDR3 is CASSDLAESSYNEQFF. The DNA of the CDR3 is TGTGCCAGCAGTGACCTAGCTGAGAGCTCCTACAATGAGCAGTTCTTC.

The chain carries TRBV19 and TRBJ2-1; 7 positions agree with TRBD1. Unmatched junction bases numbered 9, after V lost 3 bases and J lost 1 base. The germline gives CDR1 LNHDA, CDR2 SQIVND (reference sequence). This CDR3 comprises 17 residues. The CDR3 coding sequence is TGTGCCAGTAGTATCGGCCTAAGGGGGCTATCCTACAATGAGCAGTTCTTC. Translating gives CASSIGLRGLSYNEQFF.